This T cell receptor (beta chain) was captured in a study of T cell repertoires in cytomegalovirus infection. TCRdb fed the reads into MiXCR, producing one record per CDR3 protein. The sample has approximately 910,000 distinct CDR3 sequences, 31% seen once; the top ten hold about 14%. This clonotype was observed a handful of times. Its antigen is currently unknown. Germline V gene lookup returns CDR1 SGHRS and CDR2 YFSETQ. The CDR3 sequence is 17 residues long. J was trimmed by 0 bases and V by 1 base; bases with no gene match: 6. The TCR sequence derives from a human donor in good health (CMV status not recorded). Some clones in this sample may be carry-over from other donors' samples. The specimen comprised cultured CD8+ T cells from PBMCs, sampled from culture after CMV antigen stimulation. V gene TRBV5-1 combines with J gene TRBJ2-1, with 8 nucleotides matching TRBD2. The CDR3 bases are TGCGCCAGCAGCTTGACGGTAGCGGGGTACTCCTACAATGAGCAGTTCTTC. Protein: CASSLTVAGYSYNEQFF.